These 27 T cell receptor beta chains were sequenced from one sample in a study of T cells in Graves' hyperthyroidism and ophthalmopathy. Amplified regions were TCR beta CDR3 sequences from RNA transcripts. Carried out on the TCR CDR3, a first-round RT-PCR used the HTBI primer set. TCRdb re-analysed the multiplex PCR reads in MiXCR, keeping a single row per CDR3 protein. This sample has more than 500,000 distinct CDR3 sequences, with roughly 17% found just once. Sequenced sample: blood. The receptors here all came from a woman in her 30s with Graves' hyperthyroidism.

The sample holds many counts of this clonotype. The chain uses TRBV2 and TRBJ2-1, with 9 bases fitting TRBD2. Trimming removed 3 bases from V and 7 bases from J; junction bases left unmatched: 4. The CDR3 spans 14 residues. CDR1 is SNHLY, CDR2 FYNNEI, per germline. Written as DNA, the CDR3 is TGTGCCAGCAGTGAGGAGCGGGAGGTTAATGAGCAGTTCTTC. Its translation is CASSEEREVNEQFF.

This clonotype was recorded a few times. The rearrangement links TRBV9 to TRBJ1-1; D call uncertain. Germline lookup yields CDR1 SGDLS and CDR2 YYNGEE. With 0 bases removed from V and 0 bases from J, the gap between germline ends came to 12 bases. The CDR3 sequence is 16 residues long. The CDR3 DNA follows: TGTGCCAGCAGCGTAGGGGTAGGACCGATGAACACTGAAGCTTTCTTT. Its translation is CASSVGVGPMNTEAFF.

There are many counts of this clonotype. V is TRBV5-1 and J is TRBJ2-7; tentative D call: TRBD1 (6 bases). Looked up from germline, CDR1 is SGHRS and CDR2 is YFSETQ. The CDR3 is 14 amino acids. V lost 4 bases and J lost 5, with 16 bases in between. CDR3 sequence (DNA): TGCGCCAGCAGCCCCTTAGGAACAGGGAACGAGCAGTACTTC. Translating gives CASSPLGTGNEQYF.

This clonotype was detected many times. The chain links TRBV28 to TRBJ2-7; D call uncertain. Trimming took off 3 bases at V and 6 bases at J, with 6 bases between the two ends. The germline V gene encodes CDR1 MDHEN and CDR2 SYDVKM. The CDR3 spans 11 residues. The CDR3 nucleotides are TGTGCCAGCAGTTTTTCGGTCGAGCAGTACTTC. Amino acids: CASSFSVEQYF. Variable domain in full (rest from reference TRBV28 and TRBJ2-7): DVKVTQSSRYLVKRTGEKVFLECVQDMDHENMFWYRQDPGLGLRLIYFSYDVKMKEKGDIPEGYSVSREKKERFSLILESASTNQTSMYLCASSFSVEQYFGPGTRLTVT.

This chain joins TRBV20-1 and TRBJ1-1, with 9 positions matching TRBD1. Germline CDR1 DFQATT, CDR2 SNEGSKA (reference sequence). The CDR3 is 18 residues long. V was pared by 0 bases and J by 1 base, with 12 bases of the junction left unmatched. CDR3 residues: CSARDAWAHRGPNTEAFF. DNA for the CDR3: TGCAGTGCTAGAGACGCGTGGGCCCACAGGGGGCCGAACACTGAAGCTTTCTTT.

V and J are TRBV7-9 and TRBJ1-2; the D gene is possibly TRBD1 (6 bases). The CDR3 extends over 14 amino acids. V shed 1 base and J shed 8 bases, with 14 bases lying between them. CDR1 and CDR2 from the germline V gene are SEHNR and FQNEAQ (reference sequence). In nucleotides, the CDR3 is TGTGCCAGCAGCTTAGATTTACAGGGAGCCGGCTACACCTTC. Its translation is CASSLDLQGAGYTF.

The chain couples TRBV2 to TRBJ1-1; D is uncertain. Germline V lookup: CDR1 SNHLY, CDR2 FYNNEI. The germline V and J ends were trimmed by 6 bases and 7 bases, with 9 bases remaining between them. The CDR3 is 11 amino acids. CDR3 DNA: TGTGCCAGCAGCCCCGGGGATGAAGCTTTCTTT. Its translation is CASSPGDEAFF. The variable domain in full, completed from reference TRBV2 and TRBJ1-1, reads EPEVTQTPSHQVTQMGQEVILRCVPISNHLYFYWYRQILGQKVEFLVSFYNNEISEKSEIFDDQFSVERPDGSNFTLKIRSTKLEDSAMYFCASSPGDEAFFGQGTRLTVV.

This clonotype came up a few times. The chain carries TRBV4-2 and TRBJ1-2, with TRBD1 as a possible D gene (5 bases). CDR3 length equals 15 residues. V was cut by 1 base and J by 3 bases, with 12 bases left in between. Germline V gene lookup returns CDR1 LGHNA and CDR2 YNFKEQ. The CDR3 sequence: CASSQAGDRDYGYTF. The CDR3 nucleotides read TGTGCCAGCAGCCAAGCGGGAGACAGAGACTATGGCTACACCTTC.

The V gene is TRBV7-2, the J gene TRBJ1-2; D perhaps matches TRBD1 (5 bases). The germline V gene encodes CDR1 SGHTA and CDR2 FQGNSA. This CDR3 contains 13 residues. Trimming cost V 3 bases and J 6 bases, with 11 bases left between them. CDR3 sequence (DNA): TGTACCAGCAGCTTTAGGGGAGGTAATGGCTACACCTTC. Amino acids: CTSSFRGGNGYTF.

The genes are TRBV18 and TRBJ2-7; the match to TRBD1 covers 7 bases. CDR3 length: 14 residues. Germline V CDR1 and CDR2: KGHSH, LQKENI. V lost 6 bases and J lost 6; bases outside the gene matches: 11. The CDR3 loop is CASSDLGQVGEQYF. The CDR3 region has the DNA TGTGCCAGCTCGGACCTCGGACAGGTCGGCGAGCAGTACTTC.

V and J are TRBV5-5 and TRBJ2-2; TRBD1 matches 9 bases. Germline trimming cut 2 bases from V and 4 bases from J; bases unmatched to any gene: 9. From germline, CDR1 is SGHKS and CDR2 YYEKEE (reference sequence). The CDR3 spans 17 residues. The DNA of the CDR3 is TGTGCCAGCAGCTTCGATTTCGGGACAGGGAGCACCGGGGAGCTGTTTTTT. Translating it yields CASSFDFGTGSTGELFF.

This clonotype has at least ten counts. J is TRBJ2-1 and V is TRBV29-1, with 9 bases matching TRBD2. The CDR3 has 14 residues. Unmatched junction bases numbered 10, after V lost 8 bases and J lost 5 bases. The germline CDR1 and CDR2 sequences are SQVTM and ANQGSEA. CDR3 protein: CSSQVLAGNNEQFF. The DNA for the CDR3 is TGCAGCTCCCAAGTTCTAGCGGGGAACAATGAGCAGTTCTTC.

In this sample, this clonotype turned up many times. V and J are TRBV28 and TRBJ1-5, with D unresolved. CDR3 length equals 14 residues. V was pared by 3 bases and J by 7 bases, with 13 bases between. The V gene's germline CDR1 is MDHEN and CDR2 SYDVKM. In nucleotides, the CDR3 is TGTGCCAGCAGTTTGGCAGAGACTGGACAGCCCCAGCATTTT. It is translated as CASSLAETGQPQHF. Looking up the rest from reference TRBV28 and TRBJ1-5 gives the full variable domain: DVKVTQSSRYLVKRTGEKVFLECVQDMDHENMFWYRQDPGLGLRLIYFSYDVKMKEKGDIPEGYSVSREKKERFSLILESASTNQTSMYLCASSLAETGQPQHFGDGTRLSIL.

The chain employs TRBV28 and TRBJ1-2; D gene ambiguous. The CDR3 runs to 16 residues. The germline CDR1 and CDR2 sequences are MDHEN and SYDVKM. V dropped 4 bases and J dropped 2 bases, with 17 bases sitting between them. This CDR3 is CASSSLGPGINYGYTF. The CDR3 DNA reads TGTGCCAGCAGTTCCCTTGGGCCGGGGATCAACTATGGCTACACCTTC.

The chain couples TRBV4-1 to TRBJ1-5; a weak D match, TRBD1 (6 bases). Germline V CDR1 and CDR2: MGHRA, YSYEKL. V was trimmed by 0 bases and J by 0 bases, leaving 15 bases between them. The CDR3 is 18 residues long. The CDR3, as DNA: TGCGCCAGCAGCCAAGAGGGGGTCGGCAGGGGTAGCAATCAGCCCCAGCATTTT. Protein: CASSQEGVGRGSNQPQHF.

This clonotype was seen ten or more times. V is TRBV7-9 and J is TRBJ2-7, with unresolved D. The CDR3 is 15 residues long. Germline V lookup: CDR1 SEHNR, CDR2 FQNEAQ (reference sequence). V was cut by 1 base and J by 0 bases, with 10 bases left in between. Here the CDR3 reads CASSLGQSSSYEQYF. Here the CDR3 DNA reads TGTGCCAGCAGCTTAGGGCAGAGCTCCTCCTACGAGCAGTACTTC.

This chain connects TRBV20-1 to TRBJ2-1, with 10 bases aligning to TRBD2. After removal of 5 bases from V and 8 bases from J, the junction contained 9 bases not matched to a gene. The CDR3 length is 14 residues. The germline gives CDR1 DFQATT, CDR2 SNEGSKA (reference sequence). CDR3 nucleotides: TGCAGTGCTTTACCCACAGCGGGAGGGGATGAGCAGTTCTTC. Protein product: CSALPTAGGDEQFF.

The chain joins TRBV11-2 to TRBJ1-6; no clear D gene. The V end lost 8 bases, the J end lost 8 bases, and 22 bases lay between the germline ends. This CDR3 has 16 residues. CDR1 is SGHAT and CDR2 is FQNNGV in the germline V gene. CDR3 nucleotide sequence: TGTGCCAGCCGCACCCCGGGAGCCGACGGCGATTCACCCCTCCACTTT. It codes for CASRTPGADGDSPLHF.

This clonotype came up many times. Here the CDR3 reads CAIREGQGDNQPQHF. The CDR3 region has the DNA TGTGCCATCAGAGAGGGACAGGGTGACAATCAGCCCCAGCATTTT. The rearrangement joins TRBV10-3 to TRBJ1-5, with 9 bases lining up with TRBD1. This CDR3 is built from 15 residues. The V gene's germline CDR1 is ENHRY and CDR2 SYGVKD. J gave up 3 bases and V 6 bases, and 6 bases lay outside the gene matches.

The chain is built from TRBV28 and TRBJ2-7; D might be TRBD1 (6 bases). Germline V gene data show CDR1 as MDHEN and CDR2 as SYDVKM. The V end lost 6 bases, the J end lost 5 bases, and 20 bases lay between the germline ends. CDR3 length: 15 amino acids. DNA of the CDR3: TGTGCCAGCAGCACAGGGCAAGTACGGGGTCACGAGCAGTACTTC. This translates into CASSTGQVRGHEQYF.

This chain links TRBV5-1 with TRBJ2-7; TRBD2 matches 9 bases. V dropped 8 bases and J dropped 3; count of bases not matched to a gene: 9. The CDR3 runs to 14 residues. Germline V gene lookup returns CDR1 SGHRS and CDR2 YFSETQ. CDR3 sequence: CASRKIAGDYEQYF. CDR3 nucleotides: TGCGCCAGTCGGAAAATAGCGGGAGACTACGAGCAGTACTTC.

This clonotype was found once. The J gene is TRBJ2-7, the V gene TRBV6-1; TRBD2 is a possible D gene (5 bases). Germline lookup yields CDR1 MNHNS and CDR2 SASEGT. The CDR3 length is 15 residues. Trimming shortened V by 1 base and J by 2 bases, and 12 bases separated the two germline ends. CDR3 region: CASSEVRQTTYEQYF. The CDR3 DNA follows: TGTGCCAGCAGTGAAGTGAGGCAGACTACCTACGAGCAGTACTTC.

Remarks on this clonotype: This may stem from a read error, because a much larger clone lies one nucleotide away. The chain is built from TRBV3-1 and TRBJ2-1; D is possibly TRBD2 (5 bases). In germline, CDR1 is LGHDT, CDR2 YNNKEL (reference sequence). The CDR3 has 15 amino acids. The CDR3 sequence: CASSPSRRLYNEQLF. The CDR3 DNA sequence: TGTGCCAGCAGCCCGTCTAGGAGGCTCTACAATGAGCAGCTCTTC.

The chain carries TRBV5-8 and TRBJ1-6; no definite D call. V was cut by 4 bases and J by 10 bases, with 9 bases left in between. The CDR3 contains 12 residues. CDR1 and CDR2 (germline): SGHTS, YDEGEE. CDR3 region: CASSHVDSPLHF. As DNA, the CDR3 is TGTGCCAGCAGCCATGTAGACTCACCCCTCCACTTT.

This clonotype came up many times. The genes are TRBV11-3 and TRBJ1-1, with a possible D match to TRBD1 (5 bases). The CDR3 covers 14 residues. Germline lookup yields CDR1 SGHNT and CDR2 YENEEA. Trimming cost V 5 bases and J 1 base, with 11 bases left between them. CDR3 protein: CASSVGRQNTEAFF. In DNA form, the CDR3 reads TGTGCCAGCAGCGTGGGACGGCAGAACACTGAAGCTTTCTTT.

This clonotype was seen many times. The CDR3, as DNA: TGTGCCAGCAGTGATGAGCTGAACACTGAAGCTTTCTTT. Its protein is CASSDELNTEAFF. The V and J genes are TRBV28 and TRBJ1-1; no firm D call. Germline V lookup: CDR1 MDHEN, CDR2 SYDVKM. CDR3 size: 13 residues. V was trimmed by 5 bases and J by 0 bases, leaving 7 bases between them.

The rearrangement joins TRBV20-1 to TRBJ1-1; the D gene is possibly TRBD1 (5 bases). Trimming left V 0 bases short and J 1 base short, with 6 bases between. CDR1 and CDR2 from the germline V gene are DFQATT and SNEGSKA (reference sequence). This CDR3 is 13 amino acids long. The CDR3 reads CSAREGQNTEAFF. CDR3 in DNA: TGCAGTGCTAGAGAAGGACAGAACACTGAAGCTTTCTTT.